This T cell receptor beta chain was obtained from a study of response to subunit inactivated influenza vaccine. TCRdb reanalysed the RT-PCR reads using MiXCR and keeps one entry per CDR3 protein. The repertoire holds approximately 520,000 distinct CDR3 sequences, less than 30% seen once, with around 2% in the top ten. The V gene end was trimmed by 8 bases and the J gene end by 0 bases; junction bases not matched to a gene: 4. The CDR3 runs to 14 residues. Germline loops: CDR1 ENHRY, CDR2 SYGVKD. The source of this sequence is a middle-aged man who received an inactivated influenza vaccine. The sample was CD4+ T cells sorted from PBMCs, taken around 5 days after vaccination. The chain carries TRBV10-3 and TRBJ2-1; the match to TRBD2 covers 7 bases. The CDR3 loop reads CAIGGGGSYNEQFF. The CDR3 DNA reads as TGTGCCATCGGTGGGGGGGGCTCCTACAATGAGCAGTTCTTC.